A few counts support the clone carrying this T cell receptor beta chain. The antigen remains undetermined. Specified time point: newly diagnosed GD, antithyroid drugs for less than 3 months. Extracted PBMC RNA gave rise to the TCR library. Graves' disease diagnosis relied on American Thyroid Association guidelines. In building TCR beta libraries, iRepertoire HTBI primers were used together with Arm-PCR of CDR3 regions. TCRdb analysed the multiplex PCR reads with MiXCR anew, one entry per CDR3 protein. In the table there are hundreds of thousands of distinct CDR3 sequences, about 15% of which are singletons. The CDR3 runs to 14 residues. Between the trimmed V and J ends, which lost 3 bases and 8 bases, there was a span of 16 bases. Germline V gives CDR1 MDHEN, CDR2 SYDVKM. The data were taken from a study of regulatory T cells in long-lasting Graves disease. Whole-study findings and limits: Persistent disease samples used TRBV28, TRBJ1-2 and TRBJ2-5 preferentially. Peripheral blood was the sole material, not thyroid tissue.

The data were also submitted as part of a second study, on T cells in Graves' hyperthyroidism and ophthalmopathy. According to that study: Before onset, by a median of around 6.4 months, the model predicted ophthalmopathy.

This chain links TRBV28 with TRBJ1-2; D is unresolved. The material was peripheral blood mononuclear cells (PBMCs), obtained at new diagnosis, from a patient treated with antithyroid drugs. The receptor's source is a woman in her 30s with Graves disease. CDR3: CASSFRFAGGGYTF. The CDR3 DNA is TGTGCCAGCAGTTTCCGTTTTGCCGGAGGAGGCTACACCTTC.